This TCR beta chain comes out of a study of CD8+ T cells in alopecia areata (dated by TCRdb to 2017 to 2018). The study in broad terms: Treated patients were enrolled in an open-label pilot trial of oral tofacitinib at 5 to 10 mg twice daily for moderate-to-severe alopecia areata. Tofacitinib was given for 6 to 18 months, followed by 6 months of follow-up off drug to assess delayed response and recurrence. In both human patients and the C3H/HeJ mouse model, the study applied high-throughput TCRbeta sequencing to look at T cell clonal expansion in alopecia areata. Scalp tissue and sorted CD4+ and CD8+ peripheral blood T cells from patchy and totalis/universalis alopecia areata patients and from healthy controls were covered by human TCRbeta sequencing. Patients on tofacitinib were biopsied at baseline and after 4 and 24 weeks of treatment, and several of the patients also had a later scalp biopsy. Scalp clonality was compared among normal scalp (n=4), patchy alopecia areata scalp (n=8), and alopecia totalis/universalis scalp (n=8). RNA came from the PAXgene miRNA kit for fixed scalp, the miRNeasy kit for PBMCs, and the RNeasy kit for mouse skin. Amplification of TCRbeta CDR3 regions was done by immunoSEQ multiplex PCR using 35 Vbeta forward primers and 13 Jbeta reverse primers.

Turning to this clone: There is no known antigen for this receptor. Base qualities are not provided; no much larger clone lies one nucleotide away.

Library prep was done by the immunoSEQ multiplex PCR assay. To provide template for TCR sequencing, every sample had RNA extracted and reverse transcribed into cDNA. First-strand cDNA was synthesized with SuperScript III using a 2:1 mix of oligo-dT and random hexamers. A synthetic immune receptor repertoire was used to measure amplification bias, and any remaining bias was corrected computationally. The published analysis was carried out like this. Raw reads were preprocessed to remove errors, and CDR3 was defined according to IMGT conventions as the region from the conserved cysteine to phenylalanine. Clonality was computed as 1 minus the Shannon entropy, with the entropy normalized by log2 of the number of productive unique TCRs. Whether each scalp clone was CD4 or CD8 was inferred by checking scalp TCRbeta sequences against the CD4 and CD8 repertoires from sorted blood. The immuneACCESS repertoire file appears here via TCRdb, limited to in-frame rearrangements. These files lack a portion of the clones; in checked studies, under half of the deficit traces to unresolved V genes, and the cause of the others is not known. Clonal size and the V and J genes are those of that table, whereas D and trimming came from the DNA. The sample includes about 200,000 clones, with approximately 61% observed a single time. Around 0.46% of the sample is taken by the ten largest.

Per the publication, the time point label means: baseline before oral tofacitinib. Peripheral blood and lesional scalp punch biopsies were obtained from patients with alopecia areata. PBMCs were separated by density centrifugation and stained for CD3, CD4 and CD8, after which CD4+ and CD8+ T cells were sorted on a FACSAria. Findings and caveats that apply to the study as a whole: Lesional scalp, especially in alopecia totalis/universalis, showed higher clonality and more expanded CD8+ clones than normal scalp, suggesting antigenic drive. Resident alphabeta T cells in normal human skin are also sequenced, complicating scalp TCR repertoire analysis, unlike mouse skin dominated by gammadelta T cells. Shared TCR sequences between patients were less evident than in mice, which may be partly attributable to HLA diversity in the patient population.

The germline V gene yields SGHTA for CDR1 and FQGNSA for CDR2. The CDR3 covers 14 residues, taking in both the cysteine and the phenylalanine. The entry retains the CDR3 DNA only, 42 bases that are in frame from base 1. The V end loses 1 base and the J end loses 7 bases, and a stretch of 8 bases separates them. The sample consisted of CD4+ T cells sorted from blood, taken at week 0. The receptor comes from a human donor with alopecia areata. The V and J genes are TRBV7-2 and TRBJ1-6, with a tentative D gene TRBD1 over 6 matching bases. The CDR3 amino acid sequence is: CASSLVRGNSPLHF. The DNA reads TGTGCCAGCAGCTTAGTCAGGGGCAATTCACCCCTCCACTTT.